One sample yielded the 8 T cell receptor beta chains listed below, sequenced in a study of OX40 agonist ivuxolimab in advanced cancers. Clones were sequenced by immunoSEQ multiplex PCR, and TCRdb holds only the in-frame ones, with some missing. The sample lists more than 85,000 clones, roughly nine tenths seen once, with 1.5% to 2% in the top ten. The material was CD4+ or CD8+ T cells sorted from blood, obtained in a trial of the OX40 agonist ivuxolimab. These TCRs come from an adult with an advanced solid tumor such as melanoma, head and neck, liver or kidney cancer.

The count of this clone is one. The chain joins TRBV7-2 to TRBJ1-1; D gene unclear. V lost 3 bases and J 0 bases, leaving 8 bases between the germline ends. This CDR3 contains 14 residues. The germline V gene encodes CDR1 SGHTA and CDR2 FQGNSA. The CDR3, as DNA: TGTGCCAGCAGCTTTGCCCGTATGAACACTGAAGCTTTCTTT. Its translation is CASSFARMNTEAFF.

This clone was seen more than once but under ten times. In DNA form, the CDR3 reads TGTGCCAGCAGTGAGCAAGCCGGCGGCAATCAGCCCCAGCATTTT. Encoded protein: CASSEQAGGNQPQHF. The genes are TRBV2 and TRBJ1-5; D not certain. The V end was cut by 3 bases, the J end by 2 bases, with 11 bases between. The CDR3 totals 15 residues. CDR1 is SNHLY, CDR2 FYNNEI, per germline.

The V and J genes are TRBV5-1 and TRBJ1-4, with 10 bases lining up with TRBD1. The CDR3 has 17 residues. J lost 2 bases, V lost 1 base, and 5 bases had no gene match. CDR1 SGHRS and CDR2 YFSETQ come from the germline V gene. DNA of the CDR3: TGCGCCAGCAGCTTGCTGGGACAGGGGAACACTAATGAAAAACTGTTTTTT. Translating it yields CASSLLGQGNTNEKLFF.

This clone was counted once. The chain links TRBV6-4 to TRBJ1-1; 7 positions match TRBD1. The germline V gene encodes CDR1 MRHNA and CDR2 SNTAGT. The CDR3 totals 14 residues. V lost 3 bases, J lost 4 bases, and 5 bases stayed unmatched. CDR3 in amino acids: CASSEQGTSTEAFF. The CDR3 DNA follows: TGTGCCAGCAGTGAACAGGGGACGAGCACTGAAGCTTTCTTT.

V is TRBV7-9 and J is TRBJ2-7, with 7 positions matching TRBD2. V dropped 5 bases and J dropped 5; count of bases not matched to a gene: 6. Germline loops: CDR1 SEHNR, CDR2 FQNEAQ (reference sequence). The CDR3 is 13 amino acids. CDR3 residues: CASSQSGNNEQYF. DNA of the CDR3: TGTGCCAGCAGCCAAAGCGGGAACAACGAGCAGTACTTC.

The gene calls are TRBV7-2 and TRBJ2-3; D ambiguous. The CDR3 is 14 residues long. V was trimmed by 1 base and J by 0 bases, leaving 5 bases between them. Germline-derived CDR1 and CDR2 are SGHTA and FQGNSA. CDR3 residues: CASSLEGSTDTQYF. CDR3 DNA sequence: TGTGCCAGCAGCTTAGAGGGTAGCACAGATACGCAGTATTTT.

The chain has TRBV5-1 and TRBJ2-1, with TRBD2 matching over 10 bases. Germline assignment: CDR1 SGHRS and CDR2 YFSETQ. The CDR3 runs to 14 residues. V trimming: 7 bases; J trimming: 5 bases; junction bases outside the gene matches: 6. Written as DNA, the CDR3 is TGCGCCAGCTGTCTAGCGGGAGTGAACAATGAGCAGTTCTTC. Encoded protein: CASCLAGVNNEQFF.

V and J are TRBV28 and TRBJ1-2; 12 bases are a match to TRBD1. The length of the CDR3 is 15 residues. Germline V gives CDR1 MDHEN, CDR2 SYDVKM. Trimming at V came to 4 bases and at J to 8 bases, leaving 8 bases not matched to a gene. DNA for the CDR3: TGTGCCAGCAGTTCACCGGGACAGGGGGCGTGGGGCTACACCTTC. This sequence encodes CASSSPGQGAWGYTF.